The entry below describes one T cell receptor beta chain. Vbeta (60) and Jbeta (13) primers were used in the PCR. TCRdb's copy holds only in-frame clones and misses some; the assay was immunoSEQ multiplex PCR. The table has roughly 200,000 clones, 81% seen once. The data are from a study of cytomegalovirus exposure and HLA in healthy donors. This CDR3 comprises 15 residues. The V and J ends lost 2 bases and 2 bases, in that order; junction bases with no gene match: 6. Germline V gene lookup returns CDR1 SGDLS and CDR2 YYNGEE. J is TRBJ2-7 and V is TRBV9; 8 bases line up with TRBD2. The sample was PBMCs. The sequence derives from a man aged 35 to 55 in good health and CMV-seropositive. The CDR3 DNA reads as TGTGCCAGCAGCGTGAATAGCGGGGTTACCTACGAGCAGTACTTC. Translation gives CASSVNSGVTYEQYF.